This T cell receptor (beta chain) derives from a study of shared clonotypes between healthy human individuals. The CDR3 covers 13 residues. Trimming shortened V by 3 bases and J by 8 bases, and 13 bases separated the two germline ends. The germline CDR1 and CDR2 sequences are SGHTA and FQGTGA. Some clones are missing from TCRdb's copy, which holds only in-frame ones; the method was immunoSEQ multiplex PCR. Seen here are millions of clones, 90% to 95% observed once, and the top ten hold under 0.15%. The clonotype originates from a man aged 18-30 years in good health. The chain has TRBV7-3 and TRBJ1-2; the D is unclear. Sequenced: naive CD4+ T cells sorted from blood. Subset given: CD45RA+ positively selected. The CDR3 protein is CASSFAGREGYTF. The DNA of the CDR3 is TGTGCCAGCAGCTTTGCAGGACGTGAGGGCTACACCTTC.